A single sample gave rise to the 11 T cell receptor beta chains below, sequenced in a study of CD8 T cells in Susac syndrome. RNA totalling about 0.5 to 1 ug underwent reverse transcription with random hexamers. TCRdb independently ran MiXCR on the immunoSEQ multiplex PCR reads; one entry per CDR3 protein. Found here are some 220,000 distinct CDR3 sequences, about 95% of them singletons; the top ten hold roughly 0.1%. Sequencing was carried out using CD4+ T cells from PBMCs. The receptors originated from a human donor with multiple sclerosis.

V gene TRBV20-1 combines with J gene TRBJ1-2; TRBD1 matches at 8 bases. The germline CDR1 and CDR2 sequences are DFQATT and SNEGSKA (reference sequence). There are 12 residues in the CDR3. V was pared by 3 bases and J by 8 bases, with 5 bases of the junction left unmatched. The DNA of the CDR3 is TGCAGTGCTAGTGTACAGGGGGGCGGCTACACCTTC. This encodes CSASVQGGGYTF.

The V call is TRBV20-1, the J call TRBJ1-5; the match to TRBD1 covers 9 bases. Per the germline V gene, CDR1 is DFQATT and CDR2 is SNEGSKA (reference sequence). The CDR3 is 21 residues long. With V trimmed by 4 bases and J by 2 bases, 24 bases remained unmatched. The CDR3 sequence is CSATTWVDSVGTGTGNQPQHF. The CDR3 bases are TGCAGTGCTACTACCTGGGTAGATTCGGTCGGGACAGGGACCGGCAATCAGCCCCAGCATTTT.

The V gene is TRBV1, the J gene TRBJ2-1. TRBV1 is a known pseudogene. The CDR3 runs to 12 residues. CDR3 coding DNA: TGCACCAGCAGCCAAGAGAACAATGAGCAGTTCTTC. It yields the protein CTSSQENNEQFF.

The genes are TRBV7-9 and TRBJ1-4; 8 positions match TRBD1. CDR1 and CDR2 (germline): SEHNR, FQNEAQ (reference sequence). The J segment lost 4 bases and the V segment lost 4 bases, leaving 2 bases of the junction unmatched. CDR3 length equals 14 residues. In DNA form, the CDR3 reads TGTGCCAGCAGCTGGACAGGGAGTAATGAAAAACTGTTTTTT. Amino acids: CASSWTGSNEKLFF.

This chain joins TRBV7-3 and TRBJ2-7; D unresolved. V lost 9 bases to trimming and J lost 0 bases, with 6 bases between them. This CDR3 spans 11 amino acids. Germline CDR1 is SGHTA and CDR2 is FQGTGA. The CDR3 here is CARVSSYEQYF. DNA for the CDR3: TGTGCCAGGGTGAGCTCCTACGAGCAGTACTTC.

The chain uses TRBV5-4 and TRBJ2-1; 8 nucleotides match TRBD2. Per the germline V gene, CDR1 is SGHNT and CDR2 is YYREEE (reference sequence). The CDR3 totals 14 residues. Unmatched junction bases numbered 5, after V lost 5 bases and J lost 4 bases. DNA of the CDR3: TGTGCCAGCAGTTTAGCGGGGCTTTACAATGAGCAGTTCTTC. This sequence encodes CASSLAGLYNEQFF.

This chain uses TRBV3-1 with TRBJ2-3; D is undetermined. Looked up from germline, CDR1 is LGHDT and CDR2 is YNNKEL (reference sequence). CDR3 length equals 16 residues. The V gene lost 5 bases and the J gene lost 1 base, with 16 bases spanning the gap. The CDR3 coding sequence is TGTGCCAGCAGCACCCACAAGCTCCTGGGCACAGATACGCAGTATTTT. Its protein is CASSTHKLLGTDTQYF.

The chain couples TRBV20-1 to TRBJ1-2; 7 nucleotides line up with TRBD1. Looked up from germline, CDR1 is DFQATT and CDR2 is SNEGSKA (reference sequence). The V segment lost 6 bases and the J segment 5 bases; nucleotides outside the gene matches: 6. The CDR3 has 12 amino acids. CDR3 DNA sequence: TGCAGTGCGGGCCGACAGGGTTATGGCTACACCTTC. This sequence encodes CSAGRQGYGYTF.

The chain links TRBV29-1 to TRBJ1-1, with a tentative D call TRBD1 (6 bases). Per germline, CDR1 SQVTM and CDR2 ANQGSEA. This CDR3 is 12 amino acids long. Trimming left V 7 bases short and J 6 bases short, with 15 bases between. The CDR3 loop reads CSAGQLAAEAFF. The CDR3 DNA sequence: TGCAGCGCTGGACAGTTAGCGGCTGAAGCTTTCTTT. Filled out from reference TRBV29-1 and TRBJ1-1, the complete variable domain reads SAVISQKPSRDICQRGTSLTIQCQVDSQVTMMFWYRQQPGQSLTLIATANQGSEATYESGFVIDKFPISRPNLTFSTLTVSNMSPEDSSIYLCSAGQLAAEAFFGQGTRLTVV.

The chain links TRBV29-1 to TRBJ1-1; possibly TRBD1 for D (6 bases). CDR3 length: 13 amino acids. The V gene lost 3 bases and the J gene lost 5 bases, with 13 bases spanning the gap. Germline V lookup: CDR1 SQVTM, CDR2 ANQGSEA. CDR3: CSVDVTGRTEAFF. Written as DNA, the CDR3 is TGCAGCGTTGACGTAACAGGGAGAACTGAAGCTTTCTTT.

The CDR3 reads CASSHPTALGDEQFF. As DNA, the CDR3 is TGTGCCAGCAGCCACCCGACAGCCCTGGGCGATGAGCAGTTCTTC. The chain recombines TRBV3-1 with TRBJ2-1, with D possibly matching TRBD1 (5 bases). The germline V gene encodes CDR1 LGHDT and CDR2 YNNKEL (reference sequence). Trimming stripped 3 bases from V and 8 bases from J, with 17 bases between. The CDR3 spans 15 residues.